This T cell receptor (beta chain) was identified in a study of blood T cell repertoires in COVID-19. Study background: Material from acute and convalescent COVID-19 was sourced from the United States, Italy and Spain. T cells, B-cell-depleted T cells, or PBMCs supplied cDNA or gDNA.

A Seattle source enrolled patients during active infection and followed them longitudinally. Per the original methods: It was from reference gene primer amplification that nucleated cell counts were estimated. Libraries were prepared by immunoSEQ multiplex PCR; TCRdb keeps only in-frame clonotypes and omits some of them. That table gives V, J and clone size, and the DNA gave D and trimming. Here the sample spans 250,000 or so clones, around 90% being singletons. Sample: peripheral blood. The sequence was collected from a man under 40 with COVID-19, enrolled during active disease.

The CDR3 DNA follows: TGTGCCAGCAAAAGGAGCGGGCAAGAGACCCAGTACTTC. Its protein is CASKRSGQETQYF. The chain links TRBV3-1 (or the pseudogene TRBV3-2) to TRBJ2-5; D may be TRBD2 (6 bases). The CDR3 contains 13 residues. Trimming cost V 7 bases and J 2 bases, with 11 bases left between them. Germline CDR1 and CDR2: LGHDT and YNNKEL (reference sequence).